This T cell receptor beta chain was recovered during a study of T cells in Graves' hyperthyroidism and ophthalmopathy. Trimming removed 3 bases from V and 10 bases from J, with 25 bases in between. The germline gives CDR1 DFQATT, CDR2 SNEGSKA (reference sequence). CDR3 length: 16 residues. Findings of the study overall: Blood also held most thyroid clonotypes expanded beyond 0.001.

Researchers defined stable Graves' hyperthyroidism as no ophthalmopathy progression within 18 months. Diagnosing involved the use of clinical symptoms, serum thyroxine and TRAb, thyroid ultrasound and orbital computed tomography. This clonotype was recorded many times. Antigen: not known. TCR beta CDR3 sequences were amplified from RNA transcripts. The HTBI primer set was used in a first-round RT-PCR of the TCR CDR3. TCRdb reanalysed the multiplex PCR reads using MiXCR and keeps one entry per CDR3 protein. The profile shows 300,000 to 450,000 distinct CDR3 sequences, less than 15% of them singletons. The chain recombines TRBV20-1 with TRBJ2-1; tentative D call: TRBD2 (5 bases). The sequencing sample was made of blood. The clonotype originates from a woman between 18 and 29 years old with Graves' hyperthyroidism. The CDR3 region has the DNA TGCAGTGCTAGTCCTTTACAGCCAGCGGATTTCTTGGAGCAGTTCTTC. Protein: CSASPLQPADFLEQFF.